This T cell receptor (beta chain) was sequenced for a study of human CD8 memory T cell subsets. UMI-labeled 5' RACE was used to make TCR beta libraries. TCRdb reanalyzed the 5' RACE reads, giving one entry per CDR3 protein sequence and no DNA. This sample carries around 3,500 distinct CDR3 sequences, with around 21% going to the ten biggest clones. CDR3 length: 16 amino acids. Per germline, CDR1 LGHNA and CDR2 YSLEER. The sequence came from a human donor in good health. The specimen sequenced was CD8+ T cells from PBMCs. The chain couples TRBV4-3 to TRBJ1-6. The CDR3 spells CASSRSGTFNNSPLHF.